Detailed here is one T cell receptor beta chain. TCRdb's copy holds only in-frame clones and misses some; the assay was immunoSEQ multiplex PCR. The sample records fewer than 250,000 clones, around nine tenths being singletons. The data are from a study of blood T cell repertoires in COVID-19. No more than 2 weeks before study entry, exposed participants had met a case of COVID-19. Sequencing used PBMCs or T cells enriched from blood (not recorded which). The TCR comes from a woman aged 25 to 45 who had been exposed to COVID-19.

The CDR3 DNA reads TGTGCCAGCAGTTCGATCCGGGACAGGGAAAATGAATCCTATGGCTACACCTTC. Translating gives CASSSIRDRENESYGYTF. The chain links TRBV28 to TRBJ1-2, with 9 bases aligning to TRBD1. Germline V gene data show CDR1 as MDHEN and CDR2 as SYDVKM. This CDR3 contains 18 residues. V dropped 4 bases and J dropped 4; count of bases not matched to a gene: 16.